This T cell receptor beta chain comes out of a study of blood T cell repertoires in COVID-19. Whole-study context: The United States, Italy and Spain supplied acute and convalescent COVID-19 samples.

Here immunoSEQ multiplex PCR was the method, and the copy in TCRdb shows in-frame clones only, minus some. The table has some 33,000 clones, approximately 91% seen once. The clonotype comes from a human donor in a cohort sampled during active COVID-19. The sample consisted of peripheral blood.

CDR3 DNA sequence: TGTGCCAGCAGCCAAGGGGGACAGAAAGAGACCCAGTACTTC. Translating gives CASSQGGQKETQYF. The chain carries TRBV3-1 (or the pseudogene TRBV3-2) and TRBJ2-5; 7 bases match TRBD1. CDR3 length: 14 amino acids. Per germline, CDR1 LGHDT and CDR2 YNNKEL (reference sequence). Unmatched junction bases numbered 2, after V lost 1 base and J lost 3 bases.